This is a list of T cell receptor beta chains from one sample in a study of blood T cell repertoires in COVID-19. Only in-frame clones appear in the TCRdb table, and some are missing; sequencing was by immunoSEQ multiplex PCR. The table lists 410,000 or so clones, approximately 91% of them singletons. Sequencing was done on a sample of peripheral blood. All receptors derive from a woman aged 35 to 49 with COVID-19, enrolled during active disease. The CDR3 runs from the conserved cysteine through the conserved F or W. Each record gives: V gene, clone size, D gene, J gene, CDR3 DNA, CDR3 protein. The D gene is left open where the match is weak. Size is stated for part of the rows, as once, few or many counts, or as a class when the clone is expanded.

V: TRBV7-2; size: -; D: TRBD2; J: TRBJ2-2; DNA: TGTGCCAGCAGCTTAGAACTAGCGGGGGCCGGGGAGCTGTTTTTT; CDR3: CASSLELAGAGELFF
V: TRBV12-5; size: -; D: -; J: TRBJ1-1; DNA: TGTGCTAGTGACCCGGGATTCATGAACACTGAAGCTTTCTTT; CDR3: CASDPGFMNTEAFF
V: TRBV11-2; size: -; D: TRBD2; J: TRBJ2-7; DNA: TGTGCCAGCAGTTCCACGCCGATGAGCGGGAGTGGTTACTACGAGCAGTACTTC; CDR3: CASSSTPMSGSGYYEQYF
V: TRBV6-2/TRBV6-3; size: -; D: TRBD2; J: TRBJ2-3; DNA: TGTGCCAGCAGTTACTCTTTCATCGCGGGAGGAGGGGCAGATACGCAGTATTTT; CDR3: CASSYSFIAGGGADTQYF
V: TRBV11-2; size: -; D: -; J: TRBJ1-2; DNA: TGTGCCAGCAGCTCTGCAGGAGGCCGTACTGGCTACACCTTC; CDR3: CASSSAGGRTGYTF
V: TRBV19; size: -; D: TRBD1; J: TRBJ2-5; DNA: TGTGCCAGTAGTAGGGACAGGGCCCAAGAGACCCAGTACTTC; CDR3: CASSRDRAQETQYF
V: TRBV7-8; size: -; D: -; J: TRBJ1-3; DNA: TGTGCCAGCAGCCCTGCCGCGGGGGCTGGAAACACCATATATTTT; CDR3: CASSPAAGAGNTIYF
V: TRBV20-1; size: once; D: TRBD2; J: TRBJ2-3; DNA: TGCAGTGCTAGTCTCGGTGCGGGAGGGCAAAGCACAGATACGCAGTATTTT; CDR3: CSASLGAGGQSTDTQYF
V: TRBV28; size: -; D: TRBD2; J: TRBJ2-7; DNA: TGTGCCAGCAGTCGGGAACTAGCGGGAGTTCGGTCCTACGAGCAGTACTTC; CDR3: CASSRELAGVRSYEQYF
V: TRBV7-9; size: -; D: -; J: TRBJ1-4; DNA: TGTGCCAGCAGCGATTACAGGGAGACTAATGAAAAACTGTTTTTT; CDR3: CASSDYRETNEKLFF
V: TRBV10-3; size: once; D: -; J: TRBJ2-7; DNA: TGTGCCATCAGTTGGGACTCCGAGCAGTACTTC; CDR3: CAISWDSEQYF
V: TRBV5-1; size: -; D: TRBD1; J: TRBJ1-5; DNA: TGCGCCAGCAGCATTGGGGACAGGGAGGGCAATCAGCCCCAGCATTTT; CDR3: CASSIGDREGNQPQHF
V: TRBV10-3; size: -; D: TRBD1; J: TRBJ2-1; DNA: TGTGCCATCAGGGCCGCCGGGACAGGGGGTAGTAATGAGCAGTTCTTC; CDR3: CAIRAAGTGGSNEQFF
V: TRBV28; size: few; D: -; J: TRBJ2-7; DNA: TGTGCCAGCCTAACTAGGGCAGGGGTTGGCACCTACGAGCAGTACTTC; CDR3: CASLTRAGVGTYEQYF
V: TRBV18; size: -; D: -; J: TRBJ1-1; DNA: TGTGCCAGCTCACCACCGTCGGGGAGCACTGAAGCTTTCTTT; CDR3: CASSPPSGSTEAFF
V: TRBV6-1; size: -; D: -; J: TRBJ2-5; DNA: TGTGCCAGCAGTGAAGCGATGAGGTGGGAGACCCAGTACTTC; CDR3: CASSEAMRWETQYF
V: TRBV5-1; size: -; D: TRBD2; J: TRBJ2-1; DNA: TGCGCCAGCAGCCCAACACTAGCGGGAGTGAAGAATGAGCAGTTCTTC; CDR3: CASSPTLAGVKNEQFF
V: TRBV28; size: -; D: TRBD1; J: TRBJ1-5; DNA: TGTGCCAGCAGTCCACCACCGACAGGGCTTCATCAGCCCCAGCATTTT; CDR3: CASSPPPTGLHQPQHF
V: TRBV11-3; size: -; D: -; J: TRBJ2-1; DNA: TGTGCCAGCAGCTTCGACAGAGACTTCAATGAGCAGTTCTTC; CDR3: CASSFDRDFNEQFF
V: TRBV7-2; size: -; D: -; J: TRBJ1-3; DNA: TGTGCCAGCAGCTTAGCACAGGGCTCTGGAAACACCATATATTTT; CDR3: CASSLAQGSGNTIYF
V: TRBV6-2/TRBV6-3; size: -; D: -; J: TRBJ1-5; DNA: TGTGCCAGCAGTTCCCGGGGGGCAAATCAGCCCCAGCATTTT; CDR3: CASSSRGANQPQHF
V: TRBV10-3; size: -; D: -; J: TRBJ1-4; DNA: TGTGCCATCAGTGAACAGGGAAGTCATGAAAAACTGTTTTTT; CDR3: CAISEQGSHEKLFF
V: TRBV14; size: once; D: -; J: TRBJ1-2; DNA: TGTGCCAGCAGCCCTTCTAACTATGGCTACACCTTC; CDR3: CASSPSNYGYTF
V: TRBV7-9; size: -; D: -; J: TRBJ1-2; DNA: TGTGCCAGCAGCTTTTCCAGTCTCTATGGCTACACCTTC; CDR3: CASSFSSLYGYTF
V: TRBV7-9; size: -; D: -; J: TRBJ2-5; DNA: TGTGCCAGCAGCTTACGAACTGGGACTTTGGAGACCCAGTACTTC; CDR3: CASSLRTGTLETQYF
V: TRBV10-3; size: once; D: TRBD1; J: TRBJ1-2; DNA: TGTGCCATCAGTGAGTCGGGACAGAGTCCTAACTATGGCTACACCTTC; CDR3: CAISESGQSPNYGYTF
V: TRBV14; size: -; D: -; J: TRBJ2-1; DNA: TGTGCCAGCAGCCTCCTAGGAGGGGGCATGGTCAATGAGCAGTTCTTC; CDR3: CASSLLGGGMVNEQFF
V: TRBV19; size: -; D: TRBD2; J: TRBJ2-7; DNA: TGTGCCAGTAGTATCACTAGCGGGGTCGGGAGCTACGAGCAGTACTTC; CDR3: CASSITSGVGSYEQYF
V: TRBV19; size: -; D: -; J: TRBJ2-7; DNA: TGTGCCAGTAGTACCTACTACGAGCAGTACTTC; CDR3: CASSTYYEQYF
V: TRBV30; size: -; D: -; J: TRBJ1-5; DNA: TGTGCCTGGAGTGTGATGGACAGCCGAGGATTTCAGCCCCAGCATTTT; CDR3: CAWSVMDSRGFQPQHF
V: TRBV6-5; size: -; D: TRBD1; J: TRBJ1-6; DNA: TGTGCCAGTCACCGGGACAGGGGTGCTTCACCCCTCCACTTT; CDR3: CASHRDRGASPLHF
V: TRBV11-2; size: -; D: -; J: TRBJ1-2; DNA: TGTGCCAGCACCAAGTTGGCCAGGGACTATGGCTACACCTTC; CDR3: CASTKLARDYGYTF
V: TRBV7-9; size: -; D: -; J: TRBJ1-3; DNA: TGTGCCAGCAGCTTAAACATGATCGGAAACACCATATATTTT; CDR3: CASSLNMIGNTIYF
V: TRBV14; size: -; D: TRBD1; J: TRBJ1-6; DNA: TGTGCCAGCAGCCGTGGACAGGGAACATATAATTCACCCCTCCACTTT; CDR3: CASSRGQGTYNSPLHF
V: TRBV3-1/TRBV3-2; size: -; D: TRBD2; J: TRBJ2-2; DNA: TGTGCCAGCAGCCTGGGACTAGCGGGAGTAAGTGACGGGGAGCTGTTTTTT; CDR3: CASSLGLAGVSDGELFF
V: TRBV5-6; size: -; D: TRBD2; J: TRBJ2-7; DNA: TGTGCCAGCAGCTTGGCTAGCGGGCCGGTTGAGCAGTACTTC; CDR3: CASSLASGPVEQYF
V: TRBV27; size: -; D: TRBD1; J: TRBJ2-7; DNA: TGTGCCAGCAGTTTGCTAGCAGGACAGGGTGTTCCCTACGAGCAGTACTTC; CDR3: CASSLLAGQGVPYEQYF
V: TRBV19; size: once; D: -; J: TRBJ1-5; DNA: TGTGCCAGTAGTATAGGGCAGACCGGCGGTCAGCCCCAGCATTTT; CDR3: CASSIGQTGGQPQHF
V: TRBV7-2; size: once; D: TRBD2; J: TRBJ2-3; DNA: TGTGCCAGCAGCTCGACTATACTAGCGACCACAGATACGCAGTATTTT; CDR3: CASSSTILATTDTQYF
V: TRBV30; size: few; D: -; J: TRBJ2-7; DNA: TGTGCCTGGAGTGTATCCGGGTTCTACGAGCAGTACTTC; CDR3: CAWSVSGFYEQYF
V: TRBV28; size: -; D: TRBD2; J: TRBJ2-3; DNA: TGTGCCAGCAGTTTGGGCATTAGGCGGGAGGTTCATACGCAGTATTTT; CDR3: CASSLGIRREVHTQYF
V: TRBV7-2; size: -; D: TRBD1; J: TRBJ2-7; DNA: TGTGCCAGCAGCTTAGCCGGGACAGAGATGTACGAGCAGTACTTC; CDR3: CASSLAGTEMYEQYF
V: TRBV4-2; size: -; D: -; J: TRBJ2-3; DNA: TGTGCCAGCAGCCAAAGTTTGGGGGGATCAGATACGCAGTATTTT; CDR3: CASSQSLGGSDTQYF
V: TRBV12-3/TRBV12-4; size: -; D: -; J: TRBJ1-4; DNA: TGTGCCAGCACCCCCCGGAGTCTGGGAAAACTGTTTTTT; CDR3: CASTPRSLGKLFF
V: TRBV3-1/TRBV3-2; size: few; D: -; J: TRBJ1-4; DNA: TGTGCCAGCAGCGAGGGGGGGCGCGGAACTAATGAAAAACTGTTTTTT; CDR3: CASSEGGRGTNEKLFF
V: TRBV9; size: -; D: TRBD1; J: TRBJ2-2; DNA: TGTGCCAGCAGCCCCGTACCGAGGACAGGGACTAACACCGGGGAGCTGTTTTTT; CDR3: CASSPVPRTGTNTGELFF
V: TRBV28; size: -; D: TRBD1; J: TRBJ1-3; DNA: TGTGCCAGCAGTTTAGCCGGGACAGGCGATACCTACACCATATATTTT; CDR3: CASSLAGTGDTYTIYF
V: TRBV7-9; size: -; D: TRBD1; J: TRBJ1-2; DNA: TGTGCCAGCAGGTCAGGGGGCGCAGGTGGCTACACCTTC; CDR3: CASRSGGAGGYTF
V: TRBV5-1; size: -; D: -; J: TRBJ1-2; DNA: TGCGCCAGCAGCCCTACCGGGGGGGAAGATGGCTACACCTTC; CDR3: CASSPTGGEDGYTF
V: TRBV2; size: -; D: -; J: TRBJ1-4; DNA: TGTGCCAGCAGTACCGAGGGGGAAGAAAAACTGTTTTTT; CDR3: CASSTEGEEKLFF
V: TRBV19; size: -; D: -; J: TRBJ2-3; DNA: TGTGCCAGTAGATCCGCTCACCGGCGGAACACAGATACGCAGTATTTT; CDR3: CASRSAHRRNTDTQYF
V: TRBV4-1; size: -; D: TRBD1; J: TRBJ1-3; DNA: TGCGCCAGCAGCCAGCCTACTACAGGGGTTGGAAACACCATATATTTT; CDR3: CASSQPTTGVGNTIYF
V: TRBV5-5; size: -; D: -; J: TRBJ1-2; DNA: TGTGCCAGCAGCTTCTGGGACTCAGGCTATGGCTACACCTTC; CDR3: CASSFWDSGYGYTF
V: TRBV5-1; size: -; D: TRBD2; J: TRBJ2-3; DNA: TGCGCCAGCAGCTCCCTCCCGGGACTAGACACTAGCACAGATACGCAGTATTTT; CDR3: CASSSLPGLDTSTDTQYF
V: TRBV5-6; size: -; D: TRBD1; J: TRBJ2-5; DNA: TGTGCCAGCAGCGAGCCGGGACAGGGCCTCCAAGAGACCCAGTACTTC; CDR3: CASSEPGQGLQETQYF